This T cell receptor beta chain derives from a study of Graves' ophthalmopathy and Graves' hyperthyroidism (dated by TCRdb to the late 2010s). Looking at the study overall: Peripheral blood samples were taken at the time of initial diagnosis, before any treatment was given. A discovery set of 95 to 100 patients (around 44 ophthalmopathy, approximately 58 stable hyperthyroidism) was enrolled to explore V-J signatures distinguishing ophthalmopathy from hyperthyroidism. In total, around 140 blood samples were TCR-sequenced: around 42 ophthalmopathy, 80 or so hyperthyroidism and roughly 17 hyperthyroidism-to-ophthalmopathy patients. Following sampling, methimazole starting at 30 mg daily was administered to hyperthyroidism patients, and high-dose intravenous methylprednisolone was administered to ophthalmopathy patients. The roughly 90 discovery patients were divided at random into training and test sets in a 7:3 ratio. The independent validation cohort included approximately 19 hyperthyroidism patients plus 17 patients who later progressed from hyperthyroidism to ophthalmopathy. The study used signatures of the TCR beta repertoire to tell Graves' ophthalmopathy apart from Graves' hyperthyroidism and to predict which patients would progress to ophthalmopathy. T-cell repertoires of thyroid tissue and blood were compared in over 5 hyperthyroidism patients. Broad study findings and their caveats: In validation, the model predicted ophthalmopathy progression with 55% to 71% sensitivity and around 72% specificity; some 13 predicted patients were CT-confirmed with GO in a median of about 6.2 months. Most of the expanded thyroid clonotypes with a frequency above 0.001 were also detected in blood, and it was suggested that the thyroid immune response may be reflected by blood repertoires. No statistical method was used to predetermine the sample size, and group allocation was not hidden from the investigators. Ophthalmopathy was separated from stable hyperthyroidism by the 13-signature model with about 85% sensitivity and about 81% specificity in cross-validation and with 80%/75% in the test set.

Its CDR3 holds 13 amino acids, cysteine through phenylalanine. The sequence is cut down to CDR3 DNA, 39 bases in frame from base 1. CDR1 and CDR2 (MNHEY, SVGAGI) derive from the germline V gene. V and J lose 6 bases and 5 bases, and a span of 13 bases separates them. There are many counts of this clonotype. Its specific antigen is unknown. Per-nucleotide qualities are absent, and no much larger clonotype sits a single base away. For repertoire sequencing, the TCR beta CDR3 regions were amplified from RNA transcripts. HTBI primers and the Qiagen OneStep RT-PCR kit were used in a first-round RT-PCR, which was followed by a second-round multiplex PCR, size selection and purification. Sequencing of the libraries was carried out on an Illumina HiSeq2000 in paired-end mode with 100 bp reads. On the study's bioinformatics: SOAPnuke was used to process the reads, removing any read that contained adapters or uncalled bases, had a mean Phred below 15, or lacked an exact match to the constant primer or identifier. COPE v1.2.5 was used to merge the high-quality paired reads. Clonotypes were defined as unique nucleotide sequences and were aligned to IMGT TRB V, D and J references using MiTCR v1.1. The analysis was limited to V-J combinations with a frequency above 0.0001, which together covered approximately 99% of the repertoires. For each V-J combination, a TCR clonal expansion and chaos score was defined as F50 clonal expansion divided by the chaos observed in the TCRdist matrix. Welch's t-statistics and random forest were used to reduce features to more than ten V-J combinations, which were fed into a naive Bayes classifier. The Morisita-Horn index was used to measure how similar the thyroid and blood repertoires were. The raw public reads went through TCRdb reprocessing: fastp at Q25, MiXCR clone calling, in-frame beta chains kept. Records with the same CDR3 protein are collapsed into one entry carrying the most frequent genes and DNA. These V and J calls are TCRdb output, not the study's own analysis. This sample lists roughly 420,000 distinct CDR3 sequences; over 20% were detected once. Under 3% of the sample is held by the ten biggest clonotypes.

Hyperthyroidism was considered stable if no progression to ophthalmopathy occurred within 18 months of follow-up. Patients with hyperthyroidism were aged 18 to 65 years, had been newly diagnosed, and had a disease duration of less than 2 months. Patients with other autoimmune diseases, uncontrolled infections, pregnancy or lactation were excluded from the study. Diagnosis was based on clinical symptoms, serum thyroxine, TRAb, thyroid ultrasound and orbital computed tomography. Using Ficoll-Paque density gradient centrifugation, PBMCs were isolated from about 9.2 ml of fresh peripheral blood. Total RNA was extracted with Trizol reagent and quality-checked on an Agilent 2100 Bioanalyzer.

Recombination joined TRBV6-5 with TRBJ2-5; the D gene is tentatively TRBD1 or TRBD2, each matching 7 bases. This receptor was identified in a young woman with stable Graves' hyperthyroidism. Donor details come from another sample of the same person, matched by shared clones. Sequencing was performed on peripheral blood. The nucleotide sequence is TGTGCCAGCAGGCAGGGGGGGAAGGAGACCCAGTACTTC. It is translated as CASRQGGKETQYF.